The clone carrying this T cell receptor beta chain was recorded once. Its target is unknown. The data originate from a study of a mutant IDH1 vaccine in newly diagnosed glioma. The overall study: Patients previously underwent radiotherapy, temozolomide, or both, and most underwent both. Overall study results and limits: Of the patients, around 93% had vaccine-induced immune responses.

The time point: week 35, safety follow-up. The content of each vaccine dose was 300 ug of mutant IDH1 20-mer peptide, and topical imiquimod accompanied it. Germline CDR1 and CDR2: GTSNPN and SVGIG (reference sequence). Germline trimming cut 3 bases from V and 6 bases from J; bases unmatched to any gene: 9. This CDR3 has 15 amino acids. TCRdb's copy holds only in-frame clones and misses some; the assay was immunoSEQ multiplex PCR. This table has 35,000 to 45,000 clones, 65% to 90% appearing once. The TCR originated in a woman between 50 and 59 years old with glioma. The specimen comprised PBMCs, sampled from a glioma patient whose treatment included an IDH1 peptide vaccine. The chain employs TRBV30 and TRBJ2-1, with TRBD1 matching 9 bases. The DNA of the CDR3 is TGTGCCTGGAGGTTCCGGGACAGGGAGGGCAATGAGCAGTTCTTC. Its translation is CAWRFRDREGNEQFF.